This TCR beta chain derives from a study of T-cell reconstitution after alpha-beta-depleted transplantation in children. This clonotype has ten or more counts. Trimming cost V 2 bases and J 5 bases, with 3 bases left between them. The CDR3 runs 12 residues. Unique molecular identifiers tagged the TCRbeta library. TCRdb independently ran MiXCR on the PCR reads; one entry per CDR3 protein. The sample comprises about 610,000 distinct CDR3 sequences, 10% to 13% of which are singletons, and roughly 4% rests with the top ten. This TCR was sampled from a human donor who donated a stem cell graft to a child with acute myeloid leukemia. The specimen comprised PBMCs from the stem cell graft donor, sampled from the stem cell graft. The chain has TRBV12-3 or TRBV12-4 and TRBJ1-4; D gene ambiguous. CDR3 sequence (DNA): TGTGCCAGCAGTTTACGGAATGAAAAACTGTTTTTT. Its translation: CASSLRNEKLFF.